The 15 T cell receptor beta chains listed next were all sequenced from one sample in a study of blood T cell repertoires in COVID-19. Clones were read by immunoSEQ multiplex PCR, and TCRdb kept only the in-frame ones, dropping some. Here the sample spans a few hundred thousand clones, around 90% being singletons. Specimen: PBMCs or T cells enriched from blood (not recorded which). Receptors were obtained from a woman in her 30s who had recovered from COVID-19.

Here the CDR3 reads CASRRLVGGTSEAFF. CDR3 DNA sequence: TGTGCCAGCAGACGATTAGTGGGGGGAACAAGTGAAGCTTTCTTT. The rearrangement uses TRBV2 and TRBJ1-1; D is perhaps TRBD1 (5 bases). This CDR3 has 15 residues. The ends were cut back, 6 bases at V and 7 bases at J, with 21 bases in the middle. In germline, CDR1 is SNHLY, CDR2 FYNNEI.

The chain uses TRBV21-1 and TRBJ1-3. TRBV21-1 is a pseudogene locus. The CDR3 totals 16 residues. The CDR3 nucleotides are TGTGCCAGCAGCCTCAACCGGGGGAGTAACGGAAACACCATATATTTT. Translating gives CASSLNRGSNGNTIYF.

The chain couples TRBV6-5 to TRBJ1-6, with D perhaps matching TRBD1 (5 bases). The CDR3 has 11 residues. Looked up from germline, CDR1 is MNHEY and CDR2 is SVGAGI. V gave up 8 bases and J gave up 13 bases, with 12 bases separating them. The CDR3 spells CASGERGPLHF. The CDR3 DNA follows: TGTGCCAGCGGGGAGCGGGGCCCCCTCCACTTT.

The V call is TRBV15, the J call TRBJ1-2; D remains ambiguous. The germline CDR1 and CDR2 sequences are LNHNV and YYDKDF (reference sequence). V was trimmed by 0 bases and J by 8 bases, leaving 19 bases between them. The CDR3 has 16 amino acids. The CDR3 DNA reads as TGTGCCACCAGCAGAGATGGAGAGGGAGTACGACTCGGCTACACCTTC. Its protein is CATSRDGEGVRLGYTF.

A few counts support this clone. V is TRBV27 and J is TRBJ1-1; 7 bases are a match to TRBD1. V dropped 5 bases and J dropped 0; count of bases not matched to a gene: 6. Germline lookup yields CDR1 MNHEY and CDR2 SMNVEV (reference sequence). The CDR3 covers 15 residues. DNA of the CDR3: TGTGCCAGCAGTCCTAGGGGGCGGATGAACACTGAAGCTTTCTTT. It encodes CASSPRGRMNTEAFF.

This clone was counted a few times. This rearrangement joins TRBV5-5 to TRBJ1-4; possible D gene TRBD1, 6 bases. The CDR3 length is 15 residues. The V gene's germline CDR1 is SGHKS and CDR2 YYEKEE (reference sequence). With 3 bases removed from V and 5 bases from J, the gap between germline ends came to 14 bases. CDR3 bases: TGTGCCAGCAGCTCATTGACAGGCTTGAATGAAAAACTGTTTTTT. This translates into CASSSLTGLNEKLFF.

This clone was detected a few times. CDR3: CASSIDLFGDYGYTF. As DNA, the CDR3 is TGTGCCAGTAGTATAGATCTATTCGGGGACTATGGCTACACCTTC. V gene TRBV19 combines with J gene TRBJ1-2; D ambiguous. The CDR3 is 15 amino acids. Trimming shortened V by 0 bases and J by 3 bases, and 11 bases separated the two germline ends. Germline CDR1 and CDR2: LNHDA and SQIVND (reference sequence).

The J gene is TRBJ2-5, the V gene TRBV28; 13 bases map to TRBD2. Germline loops: CDR1 MDHEN, CDR2 SYDVKM. The CDR3 is made up of 17 amino acids. With V trimmed by 6 bases and J by 5 bases, 12 bases remained unmatched. The CDR3, as DNA: TGTGCCAGCAGCTCGCCTCGGACTAGCGGGAGTAGGGAGACCCAGTACTTC. Translated: CASSSPRTSGSRETQYF.

The chain has TRBV2 and TRBJ2-7; a possible D gene is TRBD2 (6 bases). Germline CDR1 and CDR2: SNHLY and FYNNEI. Trimming took off 0 bases at V and 0 bases at J, with 12 bases between the two ends. The CDR3 is 16 amino acids. The CDR3 nucleotides are TGTGCCAGCAGTGAAGCGATGAGGGAGGACTCCTACGAGCAGTACTTC. It yields the protein CASSEAMREDSYEQYF.

The chain links TRBV4-3 to TRBJ2-1; perhaps TRBD2 as D (5 bases). V shed 1 base and J shed 0 bases, with 13 bases lying between them. Germline V CDR1 and CDR2: LGHNA, YSLEER. The CDR3 contains 17 residues. CDR3 nucleotides: TGCGCCAGCAGCCAAGGAGGGATTGGAAGCTCCTACAATGAGCAGTTCTTC. Its protein is CASSQGGIGSSYNEQFF.

The chain recombines TRBV18 with TRBJ1-6; D possibly corresponds to TRBD1 (5 bases). Germline CDR1 reads KGHSH; CDR2 reads LQKENI. Trimming stripped 3 bases from V and 5 bases from J, with 14 bases between. The CDR3 contains 16 residues. CDR3 protein: CASSPASGVDNSPLHF. The CDR3 region has the DNA TGTGCCAGCTCACCGGCCTCGGGGGTAGATAATTCACCCCTCCACTTT. The whole variable domain, filled in from reference TRBV18 and TRBJ1-6, reads NAGVMQNPRHLVRRRGQEARLRCSPMKGHSHVYWYRQLPEEGLKFMVYLQKENIIDESGMPKERFSAEFPKEGPSILRIQQVVRGDSAAYFCASSPASGVDNSPLHFGNGTRLTVT.

This chain links TRBV27 with TRBJ1-4, with 8 bases matching TRBD1. Unmatched junction bases numbered 5, after V lost 5 bases and J lost 3 bases. The CDR3 consists of 15 residues. Germline CDR1 and CDR2: MNHEY and SMNVEV (reference sequence). DNA of the CDR3: TGTGCCAGCAGTCCGACAGGGGCGGCTAATGAAAAACTGTTTTTT. It encodes CASSPTGAANEKLFF. The entire variable domain, with the rest obtained from reference TRBV27 and TRBJ1-4, is as follows: EAQVTQNPRYLITVTGKKLTVTCSQNMNHEYMSWYRQDPGLGLRQIYYSMNVEVTDKGDVPEGYKVSRKEKRNFPLILESPSPNQTSLYFCASSPTGAANEKLFFGSGTQLSVL.

The rearrangement uses TRBV19 and TRBJ2-2; D may be TRBD1 (6 bases). The CDR3 is 17 amino acids. Per germline, CDR1 LNHDA and CDR2 SQIVND (reference sequence). The V end lost 5 bases, the J end lost 1 base, and 17 bases lay between the germline ends. In nucleotides, the CDR3 is TGTGCCAGTAGTCCAACCGCCGGGACATTGAACACCGGGGAGCTGTTTTTT. Encoded protein: CASSPTAGTLNTGELFF.

This clone has a single count. The rearrangement uses TRBV6-4 and TRBJ1-6; possibly TRBD1 for D (6 bases). This CDR3 is 15 amino acids long. The ends were cut back, 6 bases at V and 6 bases at J, with 15 bases in the middle. Looked up from germline, CDR1 is MRHNA and CDR2 is SNTAGT. The CDR3 loop reads CASSLTGEGNSPLHF. CDR3 coding DNA: TGTGCCAGCAGCCTGACAGGAGAGGGTAATTCACCCCTCCACTTT.

The chain carries TRBV7-2 and TRBJ1-4; perhaps TRBD1 as D (6 bases). Deletions cut 5 bases from V and 8 bases from J, with 21 bases between. CDR3 length equals 16 residues. Germline-derived CDR1 and CDR2 are SGHTA and FQGNSA. The CDR3 is CASSARQQGFGEKLFF. The DNA for the CDR3 is TGTGCCAGCAGCGCCCGACAACAGGGTTTCGGGGAAAAACTGTTTTTT. Drawing the rest from reference TRBV7-2 and TRBJ1-4, the complete variable domain is GAGVSQSPSNKVTEKGKDVELRCDPISGHTALYWYRQSLGQGLEFLIYFQGNSAPDKSGLPSDRFSAERTGGSVSTLTIQRTQQEDSAVYLCASSARQQGFGEKLFFGSGTQLSVL.